This TCR beta chain was obtained from a study of cytomegalovirus exposure and HLA in healthy donors. In the study overall: In an earlier analysis, around 100 million unique TCR beta sequences were found from 200 million or so T cells.

Worth noting for this clone: Its antigen is as yet unknown.

PCR used 60 Vbeta primers and 13 Jbeta primers. The protocol was immunoSEQ multiplex PCR, while the TCRdb copy is restricted to in-frame clones and leaves out a portion. This sample's clone table lists about 200,000 clones. From germline, CDR1 is MGHRA and CDR2 YSYEKL. This CDR3 region has 16 residues. V was clipped by 3 bases and J by 6 bases; unmatched bases: 10. Study-wide findings and caveats: TCR beta chains numbering more than 150 were designated cytomegalovirus-associated. It was reportedly the case that the classifier diagnosed cytomegalovirus status with high specificity and sensitivity.

The rearrangement joins TRBV4-1 to TRBJ2-7; 11 bases are a match to TRBD1. The TCR originated in a boy between 10 and 17 years old in good health and CMV-seronegative. The sequenced material came from PBMCs. The CDR3 region has the DNA TGCGCCAGCAGCCAGATTCCGGGACAGGGGGTCCCCGAGCAGTACTTC. Amino acid sequence: CASSQIPGQGVPEQYF.